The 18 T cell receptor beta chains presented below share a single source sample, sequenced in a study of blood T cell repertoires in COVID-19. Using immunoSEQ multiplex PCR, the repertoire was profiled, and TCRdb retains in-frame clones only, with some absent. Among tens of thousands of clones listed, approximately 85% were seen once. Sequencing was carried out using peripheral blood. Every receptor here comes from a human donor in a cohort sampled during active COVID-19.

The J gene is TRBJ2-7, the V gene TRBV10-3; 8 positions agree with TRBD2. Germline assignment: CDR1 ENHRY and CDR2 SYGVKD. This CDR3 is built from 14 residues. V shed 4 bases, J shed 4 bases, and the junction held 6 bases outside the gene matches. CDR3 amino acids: CAISGPGTRYEQYF. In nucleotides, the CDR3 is TGTGCCATCAGTGGTCCCGGGACTAGGTACGAGCAGTACTTC.

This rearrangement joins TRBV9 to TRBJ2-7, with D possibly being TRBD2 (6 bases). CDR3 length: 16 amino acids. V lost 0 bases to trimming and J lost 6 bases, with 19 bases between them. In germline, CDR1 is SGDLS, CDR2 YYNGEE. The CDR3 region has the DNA TGTGCCAGCAGCGTAGGAGTGGGTGGCGGGGCTGTCGAGCAGTACTTC. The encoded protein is CASSVGVGGGAVEQYF.

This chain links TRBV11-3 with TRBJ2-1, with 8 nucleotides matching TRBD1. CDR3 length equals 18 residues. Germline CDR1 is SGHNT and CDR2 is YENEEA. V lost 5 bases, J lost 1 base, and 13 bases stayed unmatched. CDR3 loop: CASSPNSGTGLSYNEQFF. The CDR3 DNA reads TGTGCCAGCAGCCCAAACTCCGGGACAGGTTTGTCCTACAATGAGCAGTTCTTC.

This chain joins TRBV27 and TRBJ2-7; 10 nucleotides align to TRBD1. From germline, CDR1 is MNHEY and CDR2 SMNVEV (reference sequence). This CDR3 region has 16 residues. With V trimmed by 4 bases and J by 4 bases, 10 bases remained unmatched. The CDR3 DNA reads TGTGCCAGCAGTTACCTAACCCAGGACAGGGGGTACGAGCAGTACTTC. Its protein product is CASSYLTQDRGYEQYF.

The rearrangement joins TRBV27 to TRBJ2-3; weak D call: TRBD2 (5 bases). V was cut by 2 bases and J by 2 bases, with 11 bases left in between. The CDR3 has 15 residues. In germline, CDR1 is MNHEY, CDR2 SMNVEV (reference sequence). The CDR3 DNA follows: TGTGCCAGCAGTTTAGAGGGTTGGGCCACAGATACGCAGTATTTT. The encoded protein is CASSLEGWATDTQYF.

This CDR3 is CASSVGRGGYGRANEKLFF. As DNA, the CDR3 is TGTGCCAGCAGCGTAGGAAGGGGGGGTTACGGCAGAGCTAATGAAAAACTGTTTTTT. The rearrangement uses TRBV9 and TRBJ1-4; weak D call: TRBD1 (6 bases). The germline CDR1 and CDR2 sequences are SGDLS and YYNGEE. Trimming left V 0 bases short and J 3 bases short, with 21 bases between. CDR3 size: 19 residues.

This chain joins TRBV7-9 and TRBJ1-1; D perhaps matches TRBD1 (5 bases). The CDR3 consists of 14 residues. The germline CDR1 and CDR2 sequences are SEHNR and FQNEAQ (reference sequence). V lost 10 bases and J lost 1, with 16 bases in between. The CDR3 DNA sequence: TGTGCCACGCTGAGGTGGGGCGGGAACACTGAAGCTTTCTTT. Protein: CATLRWGGNTEAFF.

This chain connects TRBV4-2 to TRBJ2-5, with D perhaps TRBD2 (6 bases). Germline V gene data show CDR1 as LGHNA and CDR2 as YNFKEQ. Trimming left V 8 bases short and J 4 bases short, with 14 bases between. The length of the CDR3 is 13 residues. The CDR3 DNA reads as TGTGCCAGCTCACGGAGGGATGGAGAGACCCAGTACTTC. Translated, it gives CASSRRDGETQYF.

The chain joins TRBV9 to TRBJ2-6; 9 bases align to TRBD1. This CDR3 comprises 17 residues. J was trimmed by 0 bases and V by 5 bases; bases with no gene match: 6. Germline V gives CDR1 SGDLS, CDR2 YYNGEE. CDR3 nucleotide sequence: TGTGCCAGCAGGGGATTGACAGGGGGCTCTGGGGCCAACGTCCTGACTTTC. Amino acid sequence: CASRGLTGGSGANVLTF.

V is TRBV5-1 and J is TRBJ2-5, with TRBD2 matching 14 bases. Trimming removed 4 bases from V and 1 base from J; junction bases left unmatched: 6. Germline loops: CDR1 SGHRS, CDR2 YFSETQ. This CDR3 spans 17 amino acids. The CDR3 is CASSPGLAGGLQETQYF. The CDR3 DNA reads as TGCGCCAGCAGCCCAGGACTAGCGGGAGGTCTCCAAGAGACCCAGTACTTC.

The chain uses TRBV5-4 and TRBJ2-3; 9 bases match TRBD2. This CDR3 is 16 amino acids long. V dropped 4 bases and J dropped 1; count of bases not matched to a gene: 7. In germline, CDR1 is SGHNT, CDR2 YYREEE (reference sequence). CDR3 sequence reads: CASSLVAGARTDTQYF. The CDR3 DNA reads TGTGCCAGCAGCCTAGTAGCGGGAGCCCGCACAGATACGCAGTATTTT.

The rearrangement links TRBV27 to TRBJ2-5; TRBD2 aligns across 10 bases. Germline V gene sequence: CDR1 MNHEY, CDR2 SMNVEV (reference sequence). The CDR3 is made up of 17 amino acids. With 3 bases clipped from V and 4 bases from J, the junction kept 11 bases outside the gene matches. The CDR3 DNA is TGTGCCAGCAGTTTTTGGGCTAGCGGGAGTGTTGGAGAGACCCAGTACTTC. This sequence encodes CASSFWASGSVGETQYF.

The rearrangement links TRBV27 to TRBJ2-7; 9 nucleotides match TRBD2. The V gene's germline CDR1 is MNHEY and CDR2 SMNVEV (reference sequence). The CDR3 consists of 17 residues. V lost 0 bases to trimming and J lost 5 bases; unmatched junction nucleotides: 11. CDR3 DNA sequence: TGTGCCAGCAGTTTATCGCGGGTAGCGGGAGTACTCCACGAGCAGTACTTC. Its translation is CASSLSRVAGVLHEQYF.

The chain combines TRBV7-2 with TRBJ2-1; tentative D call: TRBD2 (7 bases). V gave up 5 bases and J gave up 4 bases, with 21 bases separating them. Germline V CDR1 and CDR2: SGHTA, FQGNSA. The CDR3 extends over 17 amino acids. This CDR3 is CASSRRSGASGYNEQFF. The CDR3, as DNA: TGTGCCAGCAGCAGAAGGTCGGGGGCTAGCGGTTACAATGAGCAGTTCTTC.

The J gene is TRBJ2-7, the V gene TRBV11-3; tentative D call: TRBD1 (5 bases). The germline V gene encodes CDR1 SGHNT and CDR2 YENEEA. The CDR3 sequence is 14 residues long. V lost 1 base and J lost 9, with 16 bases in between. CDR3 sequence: CASSLGGAREVQYF. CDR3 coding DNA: TGTGCCAGCAGCTTAGGTGGGGCTAGAGAAGTGCAGTACTTC.

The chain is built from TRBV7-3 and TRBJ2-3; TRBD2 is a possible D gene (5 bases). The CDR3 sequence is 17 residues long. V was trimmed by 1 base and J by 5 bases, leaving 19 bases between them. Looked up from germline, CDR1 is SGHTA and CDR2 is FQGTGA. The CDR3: CASSLKSSSTAGDTQYF. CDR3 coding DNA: TGTGCCAGCAGCTTAAAGTCTAGTAGCACTGCGGGAGATACGCAGTATTTT.

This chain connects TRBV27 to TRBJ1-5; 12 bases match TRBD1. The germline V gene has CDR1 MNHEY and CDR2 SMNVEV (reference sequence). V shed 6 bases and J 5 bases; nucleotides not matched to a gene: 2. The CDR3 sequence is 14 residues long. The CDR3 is CASRGTGGDQPQHF. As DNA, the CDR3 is TGTGCCAGCAGGGGGACAGGGGGCGATCAGCCCCAGCATTTT.

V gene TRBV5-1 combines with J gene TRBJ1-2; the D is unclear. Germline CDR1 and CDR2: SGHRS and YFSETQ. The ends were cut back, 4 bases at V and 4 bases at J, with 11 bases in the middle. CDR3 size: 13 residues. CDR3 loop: CASSPRTLYGYTF. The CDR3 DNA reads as TGCGCCAGCAGCCCCAGGACTCTCTATGGCTACACCTTC. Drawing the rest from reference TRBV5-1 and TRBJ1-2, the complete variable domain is KAGVTQTPRYLIKTRGQQVTLSCSPISGHRSVSWYQQTPGQGLQFLFEYFSETQRNKGNFPGRFSGRQFSNSRSEMNVSTLELGDSALYLCASSPRTLYGYTFGSGTRLTVV.